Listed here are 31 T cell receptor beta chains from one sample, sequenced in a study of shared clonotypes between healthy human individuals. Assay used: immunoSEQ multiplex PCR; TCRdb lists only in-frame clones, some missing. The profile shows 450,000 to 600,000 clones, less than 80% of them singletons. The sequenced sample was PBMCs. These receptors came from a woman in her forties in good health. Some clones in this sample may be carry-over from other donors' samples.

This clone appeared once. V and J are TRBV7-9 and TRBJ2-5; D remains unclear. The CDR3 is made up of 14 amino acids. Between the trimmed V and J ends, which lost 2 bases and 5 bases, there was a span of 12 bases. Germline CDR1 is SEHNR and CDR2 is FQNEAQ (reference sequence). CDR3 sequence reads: CASSLMTAEETQYF. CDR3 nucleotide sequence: TGTGCCAGCAGCTTAATGACGGCGGAGGAGACCCAGTACTTC.

The CDR3 sequence is CASSSMGSGNSEKLFF. The CDR3 DNA follows: TGTGCCAGCAGCTCTATGGGGTCAGGCAATAGCGAAAAACTGTTTTTT. The V gene is TRBV7-8, the J gene TRBJ1-4; D unresolved. This CDR3 comprises 16 residues. V lost 4 bases and J 8 bases, leaving 20 bases between the germline ends. From germline, CDR1 is SGHVS and CDR2 FQNEAQ. Supplemented by reference TRBV7-8 and TRBJ1-4, the full variable domain reads GAGVSQSPRYKVAKRGQDVALRCDPISGHVSLFWYQQALGQGPEFLTYFQNEAQLDKSGLPSDRFFAERPEGSVSTLKIQRTQQEDSAVYLCASSSMGSGNSEKLFFGSGTQLSVL.

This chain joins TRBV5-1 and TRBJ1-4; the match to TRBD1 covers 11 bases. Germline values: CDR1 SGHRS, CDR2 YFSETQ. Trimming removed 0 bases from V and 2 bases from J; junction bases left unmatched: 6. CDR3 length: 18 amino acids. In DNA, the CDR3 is TGCGCCAGCAGCTTGGCCTGGACAGGGGGCTTCACTAATGAAAAACTGTTTTTT. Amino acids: CASSLAWTGGFTNEKLFF.

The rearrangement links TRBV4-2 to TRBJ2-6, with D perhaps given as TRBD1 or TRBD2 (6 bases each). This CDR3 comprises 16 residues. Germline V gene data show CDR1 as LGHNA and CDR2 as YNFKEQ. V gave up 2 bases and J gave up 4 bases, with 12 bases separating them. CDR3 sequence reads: CASSQWGAAGANVLTF. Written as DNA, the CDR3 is TGTGCCAGCAGCCAATGGGGGGCGGCGGGGGCCAACGTCCTGACTTTC.

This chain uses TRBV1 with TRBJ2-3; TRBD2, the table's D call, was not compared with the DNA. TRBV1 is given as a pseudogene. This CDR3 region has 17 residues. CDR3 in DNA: TGCACCAGCAGCCAAGTCCAAGCGGGAGCTGGGCCAGATACGCAGTATTTT. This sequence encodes CTSSQVQAGAGPDTQYF.

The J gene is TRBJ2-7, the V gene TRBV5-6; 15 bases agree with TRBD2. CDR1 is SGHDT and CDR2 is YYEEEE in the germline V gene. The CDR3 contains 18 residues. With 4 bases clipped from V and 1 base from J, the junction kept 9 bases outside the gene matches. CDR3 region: CASSRLGLAGGISYEQYF. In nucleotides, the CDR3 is TGTGCCAGCAGCCGATTGGGACTAGCGGGAGGTATATCCTACGAGCAGTACTTC. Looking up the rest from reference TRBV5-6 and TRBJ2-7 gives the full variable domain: DAGVTQSPTHLIKTRGQQVTLRCSPKSGHDTVSWYQQALGQGPQFIFQYYEEEERQRGNFPDRFSGHQFPNYSSELNVNALLLGDSALYLCASSRLGLAGGISYEQYFGPGTRLTVT.

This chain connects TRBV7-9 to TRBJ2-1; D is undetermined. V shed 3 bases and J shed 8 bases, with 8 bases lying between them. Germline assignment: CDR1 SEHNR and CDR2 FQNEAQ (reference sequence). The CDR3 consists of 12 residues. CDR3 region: CASSFIIDEQFF. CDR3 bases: TGTGCCAGCAGCTTCATAATCGATGAGCAGTTCTTC.

The CDR3 protein is CASRLLAGVGTEAFF. Here the CDR3 DNA reads TGTGCCAGCAGATTACTTGCGGGGGTAGGCACTGAAGCTTTCTTT. The chain carries TRBV28 and TRBJ1-1, with a tentative D call TRBD1 (5 bases). V lost 6 bases to trimming and J lost 4 bases, with 18 bases between them. This CDR3 has 15 amino acids. Per germline, CDR1 MDHEN and CDR2 SYDVKM. The whole variable domain, filled in from reference TRBV28 and TRBJ1-1, reads DVKVTQSSRYLVKRTGEKVFLECVQDMDHENMFWYRQDPGLGLRLIYFSYDVKMKEKGDIPEGYSVSREKKERFSLILESASTNQTSMYLCASRLLAGVGTEAFFGQGTRLTVV.

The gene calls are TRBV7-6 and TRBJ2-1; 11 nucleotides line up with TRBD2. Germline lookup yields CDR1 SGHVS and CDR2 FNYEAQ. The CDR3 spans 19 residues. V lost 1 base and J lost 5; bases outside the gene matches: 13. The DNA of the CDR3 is TGTGCCAGCAGCTTAGGGCCTGTGACTAGCGGGAACGAGGACAATGAGCAGTTCTTC. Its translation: CASSLGPVTSGNEDNEQFF. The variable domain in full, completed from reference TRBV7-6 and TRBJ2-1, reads GAGVSQSPRYKVTKRGQDVALRCDPISGHVSLYWYRQALGQGPEFLTYFNYEAQQDKSGLPNDRFSAERPEGSISTLTIQRTEQRDSAMYRCASSLGPVTSGNEDNEQFFGPGTRLTVL.

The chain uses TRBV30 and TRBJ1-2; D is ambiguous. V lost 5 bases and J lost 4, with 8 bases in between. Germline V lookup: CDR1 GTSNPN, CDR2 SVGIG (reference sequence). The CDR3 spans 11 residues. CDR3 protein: CAWAASYGYTF. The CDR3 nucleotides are TGTGCCTGGGCAGCGTCCTATGGCTACACCTTC.

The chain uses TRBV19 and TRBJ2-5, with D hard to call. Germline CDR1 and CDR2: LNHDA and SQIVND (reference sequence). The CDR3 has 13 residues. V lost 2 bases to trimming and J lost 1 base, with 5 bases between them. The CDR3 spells CASSIFIQETQYF. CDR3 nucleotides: TGTGCCAGTAGTATATTCATCCAAGAGACCCAGTACTTC.

The DNA for the CDR3 is TGCGCCAGCAGCTGGGGGACAACCACCGGGGAGCTGTTTTTT. Protein: CASSWGTTTGELFF. The chain has TRBV5-1 and TRBJ2-2; possible D gene TRBD1, 6 bases. Between the trimmed V and J ends, which lost 3 bases and 4 bases, there was a span of 10 bases. The CDR3 totals 14 residues. Germline V gene lookup returns CDR1 SGHRS and CDR2 YFSETQ. The full variable domain, its missing parts supplied by reference TRBV5-1 and TRBJ2-2, is KAGVTQTPRYLIKTRGQQVTLSCSPISGHRSVSWYQQTPGQGLQFLFEYFSETQRNKGNFPGRFSGRQFSNSRSEMNVSTLELGDSALYLCASSWGTTTGELFFGEGSRLTVL.

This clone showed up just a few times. The CDR3: CASSFGLTLADQETQYF. The CDR3, as DNA: TGCGCCAGCAGCTTCGGGTTGACTCTAGCGGATCAAGAGACCCAGTACTTC. The chain carries TRBV5-1 and TRBJ2-5; 7 bases line up with TRBD2. V gave up 2 bases and J gave up 2 bases; unmatched junction bases: 12. Germline CDR1 reads SGHRS; CDR2 reads YFSETQ. The CDR3 has 17 amino acids. Full variable domain (outside the CDR3, taken from reference TRBV5-1 and TRBJ2-5): KAGVTQTPRYLIKTRGQQVTLSCSPISGHRSVSWYQQTPGQGLQFLFEYFSETQRNKGNFPGRFSGRQFSNSRSEMNVSTLELGDSALYLCASSFGLTLADQETQYFGPGTRLLVL.

CDR3 nucleotides: TGCGCCAGCAGCCAAAGAGGAGGGGGCGGGAGCGGCGAGACCCAGTACTTC. It yields the protein CASSQRGGGGSGETQYF. This sequence joins TRBV4-1 and TRBJ2-5; D assignment may be TRBD1 or TRBD2 (7 bases each). V was trimmed by 2 bases and J by 5 bases, leaving 21 bases between them. Looked up from germline, CDR1 is MGHRA and CDR2 is YSYEKL. This CDR3 has 17 amino acids.

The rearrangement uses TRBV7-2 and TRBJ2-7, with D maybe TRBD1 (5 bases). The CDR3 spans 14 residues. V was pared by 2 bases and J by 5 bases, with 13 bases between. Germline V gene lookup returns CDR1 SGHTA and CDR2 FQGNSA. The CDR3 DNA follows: TGTGCCAGCAGCTTATCCAGGGCGGCGAACGAGCAGTACTTC. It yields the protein CASSLSRAANEQYF.

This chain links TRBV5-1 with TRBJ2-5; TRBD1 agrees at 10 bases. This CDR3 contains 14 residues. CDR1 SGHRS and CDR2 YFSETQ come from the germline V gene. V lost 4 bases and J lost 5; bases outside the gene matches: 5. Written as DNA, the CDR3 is TGCGCCAGCAGCCGGCAGGGACAGGGGGAGACCCAGTACTTC. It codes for CASSRQGQGETQYF.

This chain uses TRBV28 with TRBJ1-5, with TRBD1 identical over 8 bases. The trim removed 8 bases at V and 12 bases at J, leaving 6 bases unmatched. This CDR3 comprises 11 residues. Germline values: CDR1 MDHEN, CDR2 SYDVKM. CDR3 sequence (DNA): TGTGCCAGCGAAAGCAGGGGGCTCCAGCATTTT. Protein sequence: CASESRGLQHF. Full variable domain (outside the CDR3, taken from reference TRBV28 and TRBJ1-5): DVKVTQSSRYLVKRTGEKVFLECVQDMDHENMFWYRQDPGLGLRLIYFSYDVKMKEKGDIPEGYSVSREKKERFSLILESASTNQTSMYLCASESRGLQHFGDGTRLSIL.

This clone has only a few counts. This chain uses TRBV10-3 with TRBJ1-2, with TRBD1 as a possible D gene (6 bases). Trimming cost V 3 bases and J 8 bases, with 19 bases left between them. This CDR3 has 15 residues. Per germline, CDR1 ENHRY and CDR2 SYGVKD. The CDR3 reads CAISDEQGEPSGYTF. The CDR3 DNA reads TGTGCCATCAGTGATGAACAGGGTGAGCCTAGCGGCTACACCTTC.

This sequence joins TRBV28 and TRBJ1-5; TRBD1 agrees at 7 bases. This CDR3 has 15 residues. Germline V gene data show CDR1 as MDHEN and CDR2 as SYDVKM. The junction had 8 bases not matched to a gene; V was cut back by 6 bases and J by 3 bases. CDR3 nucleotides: TGTGCCAGCAGCACCATTGACAGGGACAATCAGCCCCAGCATTTT. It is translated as CASSTIDRDNQPQHF.

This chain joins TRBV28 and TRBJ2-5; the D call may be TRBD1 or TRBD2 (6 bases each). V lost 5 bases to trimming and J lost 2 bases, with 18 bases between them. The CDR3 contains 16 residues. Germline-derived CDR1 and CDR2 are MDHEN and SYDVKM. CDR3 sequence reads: CASSGGTPRGQETQYF. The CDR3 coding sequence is TGTGCCAGCAGTGGCGGGACACCTAGGGGGCAAGAGACCCAGTACTTC.

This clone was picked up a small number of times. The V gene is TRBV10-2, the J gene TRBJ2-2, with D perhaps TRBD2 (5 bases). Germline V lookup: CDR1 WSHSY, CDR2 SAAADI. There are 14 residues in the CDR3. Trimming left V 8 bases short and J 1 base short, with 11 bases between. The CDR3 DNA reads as TGCGCCAGCCAACTAGTTTTGAACACCGGGGAGCTGTTTTTT. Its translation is CASQLVLNTGELFF.

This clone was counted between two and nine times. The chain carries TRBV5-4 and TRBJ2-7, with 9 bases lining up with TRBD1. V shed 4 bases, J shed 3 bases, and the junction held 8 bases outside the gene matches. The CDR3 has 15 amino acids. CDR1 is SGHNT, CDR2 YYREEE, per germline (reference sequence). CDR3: CASSPAGTGFYEQYF. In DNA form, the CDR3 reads TGTGCCAGCAGCCCCGCCGGGACAGGGTTCTACGAGCAGTACTTC. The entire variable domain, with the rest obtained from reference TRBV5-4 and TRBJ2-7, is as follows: ETGVTQSPTHLIKTRGQQVTLRCSSQSGHNTVSWYQQALGQGPQFIFQYYREEENGRGNFPPRFSGLQFPNYSSELNVNALELDDSALYLCASSPAGTGFYEQYFGPGTRLTVT.

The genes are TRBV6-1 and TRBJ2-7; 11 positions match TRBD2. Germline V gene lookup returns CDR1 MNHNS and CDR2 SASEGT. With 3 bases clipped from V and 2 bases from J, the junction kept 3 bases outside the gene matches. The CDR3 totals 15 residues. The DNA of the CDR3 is TGTGCCAGCAGTGACGGGACTAGCGGCGCCTACGAGCAGTACTTC. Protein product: CASSDGTSGAYEQYF.

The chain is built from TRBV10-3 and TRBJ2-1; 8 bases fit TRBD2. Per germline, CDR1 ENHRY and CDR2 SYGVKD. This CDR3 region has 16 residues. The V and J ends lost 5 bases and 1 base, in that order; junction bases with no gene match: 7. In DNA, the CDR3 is TGTGCCATCAGTTCCACTAGCGGTCGATCCTACAATGAGCAGTTCTTC. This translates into CAISSTSGRSYNEQFF.

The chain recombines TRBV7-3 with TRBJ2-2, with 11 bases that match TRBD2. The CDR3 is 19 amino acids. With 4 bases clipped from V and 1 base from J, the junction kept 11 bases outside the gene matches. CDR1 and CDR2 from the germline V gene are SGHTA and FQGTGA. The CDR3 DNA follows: TGTGCCAGCAGCTCCATTGGACTAGCGGGCACATGGAACACCGGGGAGCTGTTTTTT. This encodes CASSSIGLAGTWNTGELFF.

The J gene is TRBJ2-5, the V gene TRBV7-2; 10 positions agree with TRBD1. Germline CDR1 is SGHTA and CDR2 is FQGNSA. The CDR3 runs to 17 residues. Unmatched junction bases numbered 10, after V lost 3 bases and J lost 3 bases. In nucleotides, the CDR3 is TGTGCCAGCAGCTTTGGGACAGGGGCCGCATCAGAAGAGACCCAGTACTTC. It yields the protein CASSFGTGAASEETQYF.

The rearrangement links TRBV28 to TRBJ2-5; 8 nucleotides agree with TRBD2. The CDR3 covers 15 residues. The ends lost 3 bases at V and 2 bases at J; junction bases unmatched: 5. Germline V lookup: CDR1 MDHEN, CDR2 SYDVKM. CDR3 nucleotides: TGTGCCAGCAGTTTTGCCGGGAGGGGGCAAGAGACCCAGTACTTC. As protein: CASSFAGRGQETQYF. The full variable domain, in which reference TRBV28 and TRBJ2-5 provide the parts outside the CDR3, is DVKVTQSSRYLVKRTGEKVFLECVQDMDHENMFWYRQDPGLGLRLIYFSYDVKMKEKGDIPEGYSVSREKKERFSLILESASTNQTSMYLCASSFAGRGQETQYFGPGTRLLVL.

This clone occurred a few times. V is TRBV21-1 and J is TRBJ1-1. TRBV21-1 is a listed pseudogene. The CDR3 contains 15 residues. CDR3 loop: CASSKRGRQNTEAFF. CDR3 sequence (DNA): TGTGCCAGCAGCAAACGGGGCCGACAGAACACTGAAGCTTTCTTT.

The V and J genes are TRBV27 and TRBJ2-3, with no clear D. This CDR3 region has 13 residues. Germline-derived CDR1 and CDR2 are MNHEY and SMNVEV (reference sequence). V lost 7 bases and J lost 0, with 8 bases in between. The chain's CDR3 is CASIIRSTDTQYF. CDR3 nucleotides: TGTGCCAGCATTATCCGGAGCACAGATACGCAGTATTTT.

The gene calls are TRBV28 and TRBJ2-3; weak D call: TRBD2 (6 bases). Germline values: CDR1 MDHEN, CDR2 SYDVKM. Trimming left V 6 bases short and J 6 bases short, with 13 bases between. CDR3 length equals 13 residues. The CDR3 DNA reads TGTGCCAGCAGGGTCCGGAGCGGGGATACGCAGTATTTT. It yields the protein CASRVRSGDTQYF.

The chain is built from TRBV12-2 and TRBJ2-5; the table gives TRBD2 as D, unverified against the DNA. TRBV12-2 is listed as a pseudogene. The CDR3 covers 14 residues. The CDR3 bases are TGTGCAAGTCGCTTAGGTCTAGAGCAAGAGACCCAGTACTTC. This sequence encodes CASRLGLEQETQYF.